This T cell receptor (beta chain) originates from a study of blood T cell repertoires in COVID-19. Sequencing was performed with immunoSEQ multiplex PCR; in TCRdb, only in-frame clones are kept and a portion is missing. The table includes some 120,000 clones, more than 75% detected once. The TCR comes from a man in his fifties or sixties with COVID-19, enrolled during active disease. The sequencing input was peripheral blood.

Here the CDR3 reads CASSFNGEWAGYGYTF. DNA for the CDR3: TGTGCCAGCAGTTTCAACGGGGAGTGGGCGGGCTATGGCTACACCTTC. The chain is built from TRBV27 and TRBJ1-2; D gene unclear. Germline V gene sequence: CDR1 MNHEY, CDR2 SMNVEV (reference sequence). V lost 3 bases to trimming and J lost 4 bases, with 18 bases between them. The CDR3 contains 16 residues.